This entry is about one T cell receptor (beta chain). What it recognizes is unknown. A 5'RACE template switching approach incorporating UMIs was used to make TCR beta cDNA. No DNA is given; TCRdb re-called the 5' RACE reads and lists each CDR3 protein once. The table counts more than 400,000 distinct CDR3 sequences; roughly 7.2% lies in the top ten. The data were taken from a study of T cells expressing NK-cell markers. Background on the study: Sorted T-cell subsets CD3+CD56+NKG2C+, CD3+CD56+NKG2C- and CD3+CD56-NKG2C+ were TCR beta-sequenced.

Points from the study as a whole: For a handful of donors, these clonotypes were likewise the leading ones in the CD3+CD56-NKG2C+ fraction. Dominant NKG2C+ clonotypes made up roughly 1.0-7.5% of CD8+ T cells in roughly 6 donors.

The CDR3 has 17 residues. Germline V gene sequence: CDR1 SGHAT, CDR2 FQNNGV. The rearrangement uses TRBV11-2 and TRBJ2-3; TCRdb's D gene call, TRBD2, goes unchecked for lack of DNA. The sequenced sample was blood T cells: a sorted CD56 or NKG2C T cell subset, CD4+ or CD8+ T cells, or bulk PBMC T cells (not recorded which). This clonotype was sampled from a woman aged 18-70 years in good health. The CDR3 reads CASSLGGPAAESNTQYF.